The rows below give T cell receptor beta chains drawn from one sample of a study of T cell clonotyping in hematopoietic cell transplantation. Some clones are missing from TCRdb's copy, which holds only in-frame ones; the method was immunoSEQ multiplex PCR. The sample has 65,000 to 75,000 clones; over 90% are singletons. Sequenced input: peripheral blood mononuclear cells. All receptors come from a man aged 45-65 years in good health. Some clones in this sample may be carry-over from other donors' samples. Each CDR3 is given with its conserved first and last residue. Fields, in order: D gene, V gene, clone size, J gene, CDR3 protein, CDR3 DNA. The D gene is left open where the match is weak. Not every row has a clone size; where given, it reads once, few, many or a size class.

D: TRBD2
V: TRBV2
size: NA
J: TRBJ2-1
CDR3: CASTAGVNEQFF
DNA: TGTGCCAGCACGGCGGGAGTCAATGAGCAGTTCTTC

D: NA
V: TRBV7-2
size: NA
J: TRBJ1-5
CDR3: CASSPADRTRHNQPQHF
DNA: TGTGCCAGCAGCCCCGCAGACAGGACGAGGCACAATCAGCCCCAGCATTTT

D: TRBD1
V: TRBV27
size: NA
J: TRBJ1-6
CDR3: CASSLFGTASSPLHF
DNA: TGTGCCAGCAGTCTATTTGGGACAGCATCTTCACCCCTCCACTTT

D: TRBD1
V: TRBV27
size: NA
J: TRBJ1-1
CDR3: CASSPDRANTEAFF
DNA: TGTGCCAGCAGCCCTGACAGGGCGAACACTGAAGCTTTCTTT

D: TRBD1
V: TRBV7-9
size: NA
J: TRBJ1-2
CDR3: CASSGDSWNYGYTF
DNA: TGTGCCAGCAGCGGGGACAGTTGGAACTATGGCTACACCTTC

D: NA
V: TRBV6-1
size: NA
J: TRBJ1-5
CDR3: CASRETDPNQPQHF
DNA: TGTGCCAGCAGGGAAACGGACCCCAATCAGCCCCAGCATTTT

D: NA
V: TRBV6-5
size: NA
J: TRBJ1-1
CDR3: CASSTHRSEAFF
DNA: TGTGCCAGCAGTACCCACCGTTCGGAAGCTTTCTTT

D: TRBD1
V: TRBV19
size: NA
J: TRBJ2-7
CDR3: CASSARDRDSYEQYF
DNA: TGTGCCAGTAGTGCCAGGGACAGAGACTCCTACGAGCAGTACTTC

D: NA
V: TRBV5-6
size: NA
J: TRBJ1-2
CDR3: CASSLDSYGYTF
DNA: TGTGCCAGCAGCTTAGACAGCTATGGCTACACCTTC

D: NA
V: TRBV28
size: NA
J: TRBJ1-1
CDR3: CASSVDGTGEAFF
DNA: TGTGCCAGCAGCGTTGACGGGACGGGTGAAGCTTTCTTT

D: NA
V: TRBV2
size: NA
J: TRBJ1-4
CDR3: CASSRDDEKLFF
DNA: TGTGCCAGTAGTAGGGATGACGAAAAACTGTTTTTT

D: NA
V: TRBV25-1
size: NA
J: TRBJ1-2
CDR3: CASSETARGNGYTF
DNA: TGTGCCAGCAGCGAGACAGCGCGGGGGAATGGCTACACCTTC

D: TRBD1
V: TRBV14
size: NA
J: TRBJ2-2
CDR3: CASSRTGWSGELFF
DNA: TGTGCCAGCAGCCGGACAGGGTGGTCCGGGGAGCTGTTTTTT

D: TRBD2
V: TRBV11-1
size: NA
J: TRBJ2-3
CDR3: CASSEAGGTDTQYF
DNA: TGTGCCAGCAGCGAGGCGGGGGGCACAGATACGCAGTATTTT

D: NA
V: TRBV6-5
size: NA
J: TRBJ1-1
CDR3: CASSYSTVRGNTEAFF
DNA: TGTGCCAGCAGTTACAGCACGGTTCGAGGAAACACTGAAGCTTTCTTT

D: NA
V: TRBV6-1
size: NA
J: TRBJ1-6
CDR3: CASSVGNGYNSPLHF
DNA: TGTGCCAGCAGTGTAGGCAATGGCTATAATTCACCCCTCCACTTT

D: NA
V: TRBV19
size: NA
J: TRBJ1-4
CDR3: CASSIKGEKLFF
DNA: TGTGCCAGTAGTATCAAGGGTGAAAAACTGTTTTTT

D: NA
V: TRBV7-2
size: NA
J: TRBJ2-4
CDR3: CASSTGRRNIQYF
DNA: TGTGCCAGCAGCACAGGGCGTCGTAACATTCAGTACTTC

D: NA
V: TRBV30
size: NA
J: TRBJ2-2
CDR3: CAWIGRGRRGVRTGELFF
DNA: TGTGCCTGGATTGGTCGCGGGCGGCGGGGAGTGAGGACCGGGGAGCTGTTTTTT

D: TRBD2
V: TRBV28
size: NA
J: TRBJ2-3
CDR3: CATASGGTDTQYF
DNA: TGTGCCACCGCTAGCGGGGGCACAGATACGCAGTATTTT

D: TRBD1
V: TRBV30
size: NA
J: TRBJ1-5
CDR3: CAWRGDRGQPQHF
DNA: TGTGCCTGGAGGGGGGACAGGGGACAGCCCCAGCATTTT

D: NA
V: TRBV20-1
size: NA
J: TRBJ2-7
CDR3: CSARMEFAQYF
DNA: TGCAGTGCCAGAATGGAGTTTGCGCAGTACTTC

D: NA
V: TRBV5-1
size: NA
J: TRBJ1-4
CDR3: CASSLGDRQTNEKLFF
DNA: TGCGCCAGCAGCTTAGGAGACAGACAGACTAATGAAAAACTGTTTTTT

D: NA
V: TRBV19
size: NA
J: TRBJ1-6
CDR3: CASSVLGRLNSPLHF
DNA: TGTGCCAGTAGTGTCCTGGGACGCCTAAATTCACCCCTCCACTTT

D: TRBD2
V: TRBV5-4
size: NA
J: TRBJ2-1
CDR3: CASSLAGRVYNEQFF
DNA: TGTGCCAGCAGCTTAGCGGGGAGGGTATACAATGAGCAGTTCTTC

D: TRBD1
V: TRBV6-6
size: NA
J: TRBJ1-1
CDR3: CASRRTGLAFF
DNA: TGTGCCAGCAGGCGGACAGGGCTAGCTTTCTTT

D: TRBD1
V: TRBV6-6
size: NA
J: TRBJ1-3
CDR3: CASTGDGNTIYF
DNA: TGTGCCAGTACAGGGGACGGAAACACCATATATTTT

D: TRBD1
V: TRBV7-9
size: NA
J: TRBJ2-7
CDR3: CASSLAGTGAKQYF
DNA: TGTGCCAGCAGCTTAGCGGGAACAGGGGCCAAGCAGTACTTC

D: TRBD1
V: TRBV5-1
size: once
J: TRBJ2-3
CDR3: CASSSDRTADTQYF
DNA: TGCGCCAGCAGCTCGGACAGGACTGCAGATACGCAGTATTTT

D: TRBD1
V: TRBV9
size: NA
J: TRBJ2-7
CDR3: CASSVSGGPYEQYF
DNA: TGTGCCAGCAGCGTCTCAGGGGGCCCCTACGAGCAGTACTTC

D: NA
V: TRBV30
size: NA
J: TRBJ1-2
CDR3: CAWTLRGGYTF
DNA: TGTGCCTGGACCTTACGTGGTGGCTACACCTTC

D: NA
V: TRBV6-6
size: once
J: TRBJ1-1
CDR3: CASSYSIGRLNTEAFF
DNA: TGTGCCAGCAGTTACTCGATTGGCAGATTGAACACTGAAGCTTTCTTT

D: TRBD2
V: TRBV5-1
size: NA
J: TRBJ2-7
CDR3: CASSSTSGRAYEQYF
DNA: TGCGCCAGCAGCTCAACTAGCGGGAGGGCTTACGAGCAGTACTTC

D: NA
V: TRBV5-1
size: NA
J: TRBJ2-7
CDR3: CASSLDPAYEQYF
DNA: TGCGCCAGCAGCTTGGATCCAGCATACGAGCAGTACTTC

D: NA
V: TRBV2
size: NA
J: TRBJ1-5
CDR3: CASTPGMSNQPQHF
DNA: TGTGCCAGCACCCCCGGGATGAGCAATCAGCCCCAGCATTTT

D: TRBD1
V: TRBV11-3
size: NA
J: TRBJ2-7
CDR3: CASSSKGGNQYEQYF
DNA: TGTGCCAGCAGCTCTAAAGGGGGCAACCAGTACGAGCAGTACTTC

D: NA
V: TRBV4-1
size: NA
J: TRBJ1-6
CDR3: CAKSKGGQGKGSPLHF
DNA: TGCGCCAAAAGTAAAGGGGGGCAGGGGAAGGGTTCACCCCTCCACTTT

D: TRBD2
V: TRBV10-3
size: NA
J: TRBJ2-1
CDR3: CAISGTSSYNEQFF
DNA: TGTGCCATCTCAGGGACTAGCTCCTACAATGAGCAGTTCTTC

D: NA
V: TRBV27
size: NA
J: TRBJ1-4
CDR3: CASSLGLGEKLFF
DNA: TGTGCCAGCAGTTTAGGGCTCGGGGAAAAACTGTTTTTT

D: TRBD1
V: TRBV5-8
size: NA
J: TRBJ1-2
CDR3: CASSQFSGQGARGYTF
DNA: TGTGCCAGCAGCCAATTTTCGGGACAGGGGGCGCGTGGCTACACCTTC

D: NA
V: TRBV11-2
size: NA
J: TRBJ1-2
CDR3: CASSLGSRGGYTF
DNA: TGTGCCAGCAGCCTCGGGTCCAGGGGCGGCTACACCTTC

D: NA
V: TRBV7-3
size: few
J: TRBJ1-1
CDR3: CASSSDARATEAFF
DNA: TGTGCCAGCAGCTCGGACGCTCGGGCCACTGAAGCTTTCTTT